The clone carrying this T cell receptor beta chain showed up just once. These data originate in a study of cytomegalovirus exposure and HLA in healthy donors. The germline gives CDR1 LGHNA, CDR2 YSLEER. J was trimmed by 2 bases and V by 8 bases; bases with no gene match: 9. This CDR3 region has 18 residues. Primers: 60 Vbeta forward and 13 Jbeta reverse. Generated by immunoSEQ multiplex PCR, the TCRdb table keeps only in-frame clones and is missing some. The data show 150,000 to 180,000 clones, approximately 85% seen once. J is TRBJ2-1 and V is TRBV4-3; 16 bases fit TRBD2. This sequence originates from a woman under 30 in good health and CMV-seronegative. The sequencing input was PBMCs. The CDR3 reads CASQPGLAGGLAYNEQFF. The CDR3 nucleotides are TGCGCCAGCCAACCGGGACTAGCGGGGGGGCTGGCCTACAATGAGCAGTTCTTC.